This T cell receptor beta chain is from a study of T cells in Graves' hyperthyroidism and ophthalmopathy. The source material, RNA transcripts, was used to amplify TCR beta CDR3 regions. The HTBI set primed first-round TCR CDR3 RT-PCR. TCRdb fed the multiplex PCR reads into MiXCR, producing one record per CDR3 protein. The table includes nearly 750,000 distinct CDR3 sequences, 30% to 40% detected once. This clonotype was obtained from a woman between 35 and 50 years old with Graves' hyperthyroidism. The sequencing sample was made of blood.

CDR3 amino acids: CASRPFVAVSPSPLHF. The CDR3 DNA reads as TGCGCCAGCAGACCATTCGTGGCAGTTTCACCTTCACCCCTCCACTTT. The chain joins TRBV5-1 to TRBJ1-6; D not resolved. Germline lookup yields CDR1 SGHRS and CDR2 YFSETQ. V lost 5 bases, J lost 9 bases, and 21 bases lay in between. The CDR3 spans 16 residues.